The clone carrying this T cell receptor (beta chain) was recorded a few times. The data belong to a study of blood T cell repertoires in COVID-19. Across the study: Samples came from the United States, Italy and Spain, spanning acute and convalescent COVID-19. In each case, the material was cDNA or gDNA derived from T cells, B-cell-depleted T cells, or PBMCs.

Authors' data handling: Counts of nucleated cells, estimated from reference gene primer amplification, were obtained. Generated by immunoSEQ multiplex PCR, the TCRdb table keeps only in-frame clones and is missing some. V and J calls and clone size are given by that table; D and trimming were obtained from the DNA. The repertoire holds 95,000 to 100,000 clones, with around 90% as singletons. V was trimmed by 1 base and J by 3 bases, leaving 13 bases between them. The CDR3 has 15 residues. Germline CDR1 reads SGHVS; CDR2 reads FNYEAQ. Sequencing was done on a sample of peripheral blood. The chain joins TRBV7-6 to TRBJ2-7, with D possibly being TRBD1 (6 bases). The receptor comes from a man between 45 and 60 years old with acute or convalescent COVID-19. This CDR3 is CASSLGGGGYYEQYF. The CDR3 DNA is TGTGCCAGCAGCTTAGGTGGGGGCGGATACTACGAGCAGTACTTC.